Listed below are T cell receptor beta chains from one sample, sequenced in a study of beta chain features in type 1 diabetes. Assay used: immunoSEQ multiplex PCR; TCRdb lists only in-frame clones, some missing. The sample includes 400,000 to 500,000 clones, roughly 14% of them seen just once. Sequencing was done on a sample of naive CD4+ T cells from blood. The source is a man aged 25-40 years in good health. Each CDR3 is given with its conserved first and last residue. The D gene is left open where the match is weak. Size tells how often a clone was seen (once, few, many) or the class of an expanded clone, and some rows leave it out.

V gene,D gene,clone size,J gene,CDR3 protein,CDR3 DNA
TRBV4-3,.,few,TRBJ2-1,CASSQSRDAQFF,TGCGCCAGCAGCCAGAGCCGGGACGCCCAGTTCTTC
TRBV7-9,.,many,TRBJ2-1,CASSPGAGLDEQFF,TGTGCCAGCAGCCCCGGGGCCGGTCTCGATGAGCAGTTCTTC
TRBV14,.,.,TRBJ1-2,CASSQDPRGGYGYTF,TGTGCCAGCAGCCAAGATCCCAGGGGCGGCTATGGCTACACCTTC
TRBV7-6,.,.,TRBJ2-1,CASSLVVDTRVNEQFF,TGTGCCAGCAGCTTAGTGGTAGATACACGAGTCAATGAGCAGTTCTTC
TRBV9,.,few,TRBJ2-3,CASSAHKDTDTQYF,TGTGCCAGCAGCGCTCACAAGGACACAGATACGCAGTATTTT
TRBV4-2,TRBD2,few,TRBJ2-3,CASSLGTSGRADTQYF,TGTGCCAGCAGCCTGGGGACTAGCGGGAGGGCGGATACGCAGTATTTT
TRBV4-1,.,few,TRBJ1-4,CASSQDRVRGEKLFF,TGCGCCAGCAGCCAAGATAGGGTTCGCGGTGAAAAACTGTTTTTT
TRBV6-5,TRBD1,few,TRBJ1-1,CASSSTGNKAEAFF,TGTGCCAGCAGTTCGACAGGGAATAAGGCTGAAGCTTTCTTT
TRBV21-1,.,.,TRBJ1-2,CASSKPETAIYGYTF,TGTGCCAGCAGCAAACCGGAGACAGCGATCTATGGCTACACCTTC
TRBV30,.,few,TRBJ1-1,CAWSELLVNTEAFF,TGTGCCTGGAGTGAATTACTGGTAAACACTGAAGCTTTCTTT
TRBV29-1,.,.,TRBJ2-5,CSVVVSGETQYF,TGCAGCGTTGTGGTAAGCGGAGAGACCCAGTACTTC
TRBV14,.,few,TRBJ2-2,CASSQDTAGELFF,TGTGCCAGCAGCCAAGATACGGCCGGGGAGCTGTTTTTT
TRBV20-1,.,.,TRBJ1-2,CSALLAYGYTF,TGCAGTGCTCTCCTAGCCTATGGCTACACCTTC
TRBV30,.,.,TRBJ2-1,CAWSLGTEQFF,TGTGCCTGGAGTCTCGGGACTGAGCAGTTCTTC
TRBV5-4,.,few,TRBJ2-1,CASSPGVGSYNEQFF,TGTGCCAGCAGCCCAGGGGTGGGGAGCTACAATGAGCAGTTCTTC
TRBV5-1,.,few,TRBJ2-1,CASSLGVNEQFF,TGCGCCAGCAGCTTGGGAGTCAATGAGCAGTTCTTC
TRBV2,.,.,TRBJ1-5,CASRGDVNQPQHF,TGTGCCAGCAGAGGGGACGTGAATCAGCCCCAGCATTTT
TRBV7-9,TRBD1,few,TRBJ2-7,CASSPGQGALYEQYF,TGTGCCAGCAGCCCCGGACAGGGGGCGTTGTACGAGCAGTACTTC
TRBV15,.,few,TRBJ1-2,CATSTMGRGNYGYTF,TGTGCCACCAGCACAATGGGCAGGGGAAACTATGGCTACACCTTC
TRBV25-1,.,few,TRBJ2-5,CASSESYGQETQYF,TGTGCCAGCAGTGAATCGTACGGACAAGAGACCCAGTACTTC
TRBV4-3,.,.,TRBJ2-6,CASSQEVALGANVLTF,TGCGCCAGCAGCCAAGAGGTTGCTCTGGGGGCCAACGTCCTGACTTTC
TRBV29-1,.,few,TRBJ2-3,CSVEDPFTQYF,TGCAGCGTTGAAGATCCTTTTACGCAGTATTTT
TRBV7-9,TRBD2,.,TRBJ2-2,CASSSTSGSTGELFF,TGTGCCAGCAGCTCTACTAGCGGGAGCACCGGGGAGCTGTTTTTT
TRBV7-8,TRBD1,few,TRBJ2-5,CASSLNYKGTGRQETQYF,TGTGCCAGCAGCTTAAACTACAAAGGGACAGGGAGGCAAGAGACCCAGTACTTC
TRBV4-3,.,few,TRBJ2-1,CASSHPGAEQFF,TGCGCCAGCAGCCATCCCGGGGCTGAGCAGTTCTTC
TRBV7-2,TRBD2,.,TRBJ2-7,CASSLRTSGAYEQYF,TGTGCCAGCAGCTTACGGACTAGCGGGGCCTACGAGCAGTACTTC
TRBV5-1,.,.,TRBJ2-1,CASSLDVGSYDEQFF,TGCGCCAGCAGCTTGGACGTCGGGAGTTACGATGAGCAGTTCTTC
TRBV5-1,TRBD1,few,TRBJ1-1,CASSRWPDRVNTEAFF,TGCGCCAGCAGCCGATGGCCAGACAGGGTGAACACTGAAGCTTTCTTT
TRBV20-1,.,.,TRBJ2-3,CSARKRDTQYF,TGCAGTGCTAGAAAGCGCGATACGCAGTATTTT
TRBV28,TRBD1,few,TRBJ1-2,CASSPTGVGGYTF,TGTGCCAGCAGCCCTACAGGGGTTGGGGGCTACACCTTC
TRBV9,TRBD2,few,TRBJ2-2,CASSVGTSGRANLPGELFF,TGTGCCAGCAGCGTAGGGACTAGCGGGAGGGCTAATTTGCCCGGGGAGCTGTTTTTT